Presented here are 25 T cell receptor beta chains from one specimen sequenced in a study of tumor and adjacent non-tumor tissue in lung cancer. The library came from three nested PCR rounds adapted from ARM-PCR protocols. TCRdb redid the calling of the multiplex PCR reads with MiXCR, one entry per CDR3 protein. Of 110,000 or so distinct CDR3 sequences in the sample, approximately 71% are singletons; the top ten hold 30% to 45%. No cell sorting was done before RNA was extracted from the tissue. Sequences were obtained from lung tumor tissue. These receptors all stem from an older woman with non-small cell lung cancer.

The chain links TRBV20-1 to TRBJ2-3, with unresolved D. CDR1 is DFQATT and CDR2 is SNEGSKA in the germline V gene (reference sequence). The CDR3 runs 13 residues. The V gene lost 8 bases and the J gene lost 4 bases, with 16 bases spanning the gap. Here the CDR3 reads CSTRRAVADTQYF. CDR3 bases: TGCAGTACCCGTAGAGCAGTCGCAGATACGCAGTATTTT.

By sample fraction, this clonotype is medium-sized. This sequence joins TRBV11-1 and TRBJ2-3, with D unresolved. Germline CDR1 is SGHAT and CDR2 is FQDESV (reference sequence). This CDR3 is built from 12 residues. V was shortened by 5 bases and J by 6 bases, with 9 bases between the two germline ends. This chain's CDR3 is CASSPNADTQYF. CDR3 DNA: TGTGCCAGCAGCCCCAACGCGGATACGCAGTATTTT. Full variable domain (remainder filled in from reference TRBV11-1 and TRBJ2-3): EAEVAQSPRYKITEKSQAVAFWCDPISGHATLYWYRQILGQGPELLVQFQDESVVDDSQLPKDRFSAERLKGVDSTLKIQPAELGDSAMYLCASSPNADTQYFGPGTRLTVL.

V and J are TRBV20-1 and TRBJ1-2; D unresolved. Germline lookup yields CDR1 DFQATT and CDR2 SNEGSKA (reference sequence). CDR3 size: 15 residues. Trimming took off 0 bases at V and 4 bases at J, with 15 bases between the two ends. CDR3 sequence: CSARDGRHFFYGYTF. CDR3 DNA sequence: TGCAGTGCTAGAGATGGGAGACACTTTTTCTATGGCTACACCTTC.

The chain combines TRBV7-9 with TRBJ2-5, with TRBD1 matching 9 bases. Germline V CDR1 and CDR2: SEHNR, FQNEAQ (reference sequence). Losses at the gene ends were 6 bases for V and 5 bases for J; bases not matched to a gene: 10. This CDR3 contains 15 residues. The CDR3 DNA follows: TGTGCCAGCAGGTCCGGGACAGGGTCGGACGAGACCCAGTACTTC. Translated: CASRSGTGSDETQYF. Variable domain in full (rest from reference TRBV7-9 and TRBJ2-5): DTGVSQNPRHKITKRGQNVTFRCDPISEHNRLYWYRQTLGQGPEFLTYFQNEAQLEKSRLLSDRFSAERPKGSFSTLEIQRTEQGDSAMYLCASRSGTGSDETQYFGPGTRLLVL.

This sequence joins TRBV6-2 or TRBV6-3 and TRBJ2-2; 11 nucleotides line up with TRBD2. The CDR3 sequence is 16 residues long. Trimming cost V 9 bases and J 7 bases; bases outside gene matches: 13. The germline V gene encodes CDR1 MNHEY and CDR2 SVGEGT. The CDR3 nucleotides are TGTGCCAGTACCCAAACTAGCGGGAGACTTATCGGGGAGCTGTTTTTT. This codes for CASTQTSGRLIGELFF.

This clonotype came up many times. V usage is TRBV28 and J usage is TRBJ1-2, with 8 bases that match TRBD1. From germline, CDR1 is MDHEN and CDR2 SYDVKM. The CDR3 sequence is 15 residues long. The junction had 9 bases not matched to a gene; V was cut back by 5 bases and J by 4 bases. The CDR3 spells CASSITGGGLYGYTF. The CDR3 DNA reads TGTGCCAGCAGTATCACAGGGGGGGGTCTCTATGGCTACACCTTC.

A few counts support this clonotype. The CDR3 is CASSAESYGYTF. The CDR3 DNA reads as TGTGCCAGCAGCGCCGAGAGCTATGGCTACACCTTC. V is TRBV7-9 and J is TRBJ1-2; D not resolved. CDR3 size: 12 residues. The germline V and J ends were trimmed by 5 bases and 4 bases, with 8 bases remaining between them. Germline V CDR1 and CDR2: SEHNR, FQNEAQ (reference sequence).

The chain employs TRBV20-1 and TRBJ1-1; D is perhaps TRBD1 (6 bases). Per the germline V gene, CDR1 is DFQATT and CDR2 is SNEGSKA (reference sequence). CDR3 length: 16 amino acids. Trimming pared 1 base from V and 7 bases from J, leaving 22 bases between. The CDR3 protein is CSARGVDRTANNEAFF. The CDR3 DNA sequence: TGCAGTGCTAGAGGCGTAGACAGGACAGCGAATAATGAAGCTTTCTTT.

In regard to this clonotype: In this CDR3 the conserved last residue, phenylalanine or tryptophan, is missing, so a read error is likely. V gene TRBV4-3 combines with J gene TRBJ2-3, with D perhaps TRBD2 (5 bases). This CDR3 has 14 amino acids. Germline assignment: CDR1 LGHNA and CDR2 YSLEER. Trimming removed 2 bases from V and 5 bases from J, with 11 bases in between. CDR3 sequence reads: CASSQYRRQDTQYY. The CDR3 coding sequence is TGCGCCAGCAGCCAATATAGGAGGCAAGATACGCAGTATTAT.

In this sample, this clonotype turned up many times. This chain connects TRBV6-5 to TRBJ1-1; D might be TRBD1 (6 bases). This CDR3 comprises 11 residues. V lost 10 bases, J lost 8 bases, and 14 bases lay in between. Germline V gives CDR1 MNHEY, CDR2 SVGAGI. The DNA of the CDR3 is TGTGCCACCACTTCCGGGACAGAAGCTTTCTTT. Protein sequence: CATTSGTEAFF.

Remarks on this clonotype: In this CDR3 the conserved last residue, phenylalanine or tryptophan, is missing, so a read error is likely. This chain uses TRBV6-2 or TRBV6-3 with TRBJ2-4; D is unclear. Germline CDR1 MNHEY, CDR2 SVGEGT. With 2 bases removed from V and 0 bases from J, the gap between germline ends came to 8 bases. This CDR3 is built from 15 residues. The chain's CDR3 is CASSYPVTAKNIQYL. The CDR3 nucleotides read TGTGCCAGCAGTTACCCCGTGACAGCCAAAAACATTCAGTACTTA.

The chain links TRBV28 to TRBJ1-1; D call uncertain. This CDR3 has 16 amino acids. The V and J ends lost 10 bases and 4 bases respectively, with 25 bases between them. Looked up from germline, CDR1 is MDHEN and CDR2 is SYDVKM. CDR3 loop: CANIAGGLEAGTEAFF. Written as DNA, the CDR3 is TGTGCCAACATAGCCGGTGGGCTCGAGGCAGGCACTGAAGCTTTCTTT.

A note on this clonotype: This may arise from a read error, as a much more abundant clone is one base away. This chain connects TRBV29-1 to TRBJ1-2, with TRBD1 matching 8 bases. Per germline, CDR1 SQVTM and CDR2 ANQGSEA. This CDR3 contains 15 residues. The CDR3 is CGAHDTGGGLDGYTF. In nucleotides, the CDR3 is TGCGGCGCACACGATACAGGGGGGGGACTCGATGGCTACACCTTC. The full variable domain, its missing parts supplied by reference TRBV29-1 and TRBJ1-2, is SAVISQKPSRDICQRGTSLTIQCQVDSQVTMMFWYRQQPGQSLTLIATANQGSEATYESGFVIDKFPISRPNLTFSTLTVSNMSPEDSSIYLCGAHDTGGGLDGYTFGSGTRLTVV.

A single count supports this clonotype. A read error may be the cause here, since a much bigger clone is one base away. The gene calls are TRBV6-2 or TRBV6-3 and TRBJ1-5; 9 nucleotides line up with TRBD1. Germline values: CDR1 MNHEY, CDR2 SVGEGT. CDR3 size: 16 residues. Germline trimming cut 4 bases from V and 4 bases from J; bases unmatched to any gene: 8. The CDR3 loop reads CASSCAPGQGNQPQHF. CDR3 nucleotides: TGTGCCAGCAGTTGCGCCCCGGGACAGGGAAATCAGCCCCAGCATTTT.

This clonotype came up once. J is TRBJ1-1 and V is TRBV11-1; D perhaps matches TRBD1 (5 bases). This CDR3 is 13 amino acids long. The germline V gene has CDR1 SGHAT and CDR2 FQDESV (reference sequence). CDR3 residues: CSNSSDRVTEAFF. The CDR3, as DNA: TGTTCTAACAGCTCCGACAGAGTGACTGAAGCTTTCTTT.

Ten or more counts support this clonotype. The CDR3 coding sequence is TGTGCCATCAGTGAACGGGGGGACCTTCATGAGCAGTTCTTC. Amino acids: CAISERGDLHEQFF. This chain joins TRBV10-3 and TRBJ2-1; 7 nucleotides line up with TRBD2. The germline V gene has CDR1 ENHRY and CDR2 SYGVKD. There are 14 residues in the CDR3. Germline trimming cut 3 bases from V and 8 bases from J; bases unmatched to any gene: 7.

The table lists this clonotype with many counts. The chain is built from TRBV20-1 and TRBJ1-5, with D perhaps TRBD1 (6 bases). This CDR3 spans 14 amino acids. Germline-derived CDR1 and CDR2 are DFQATT and SNEGSKA (reference sequence). The V end lost 5 bases, the J end lost 1 base, and 12 bases lay between the germline ends. The CDR3 region has the DNA TGCAGTGCTCGTATAGGGGGGAGCAATCAGCCCCAGCATTTT. This gives the protein CSARIGGSNQPQHF.

This rearrangement joins TRBV2 to TRBJ2-4, with D maybe TRBD2 (6 bases). This CDR3 has 16 residues. V lost 1 base and J lost 0, with 10 bases in between. The germline V gene has CDR1 SNHLY and CDR2 FYNNEI. CDR3 nucleotide sequence: TGTGCCAGCAGTGAAGGTAACGGGGGAGCCAAAAACATTCAGTACTTC. This encodes CASSEGNGGAKNIQYF.

This clonotype turned up a few times. Possible read error: a much larger clone is one base away. The chain recombines TRBV6-2 or TRBV6-3 with TRBJ2-3; TRBD2 is a possible D gene (7 bases). The CDR3 is made up of 14 amino acids. CDR1 is MNHEY and CDR2 is SVGEGT in the germline V gene. V lost 6 bases, J lost 4 bases, and 14 bases lay in between. CDR3 residues: CASRRVGGPDTQYF. The CDR3 DNA is TGTGCCAGCAGGCGAGTGGGGGGGCCAGATACGCAGTATTTT.

Notes on this clonotype: It is likely a read error, because the conserved phenylalanine at the end of the CDR3 is missing. This rearrangement joins TRBV6-5 to TRBJ1-1; 9 bases match TRBD1. The V gene's germline CDR1 is MNHEY and CDR2 SVGAGI. The CDR3 length is 15 residues. The CDR3 region has the DNA TGTGCCAACAGTTACTCCCGACAGGGGGGCACTGAAGCTTTCATT. Amino acid sequence: CANSYSRQGGTEAFI.

Comments on this clonotype: A read error may be the cause here, since a much bigger clone is one base away. The V gene is TRBV4-1, the J gene TRBJ2-5; 10 bases agree with TRBD2. This CDR3 is built from 19 residues. Trimming took 0 bases from V and 4 from J; bases not matched to a gene: 14. Germline lookup yields CDR1 MGHRA and CDR2 YSYEKL. CDR3 nucleotide sequence: TGCGCCAGCAGCCAAGATAAAAGGGGAGCGGGGGGGAGAAGAGAGACCCAGTACTTC. As protein: CASSQDKRGAGGRRETQYF.

In regard to this clonotype: A much larger clonotype is one base distant, so this may be a read error. The genes are TRBV12-5 and TRBJ2-1; possible D gene TRBD1, 6 bases. The V gene lost 7 bases and the J gene lost 2 bases, with 18 bases spanning the gap. CDR1 and CDR2 from the germline V gene are LGHNT and FRNRAP. The CDR3 is 16 amino acids. The CDR3 DNA reads as TGTGCTAGTGCCTACGGACAGCCCAATACCTACAATGAGCAGTTCTTC. This gives the protein CASAYGQPNTYNEQFF.

This clonotype was observed many times. The chain joins TRBV11-1 to TRBJ1-6; unclear D gene. The CDR3 has 13 amino acids. V shed 3 bases and J shed 9 bases, with 9 bases lying between them. Germline CDR1 SGHAT, CDR2 FQDESV (reference sequence). In DNA form, the CDR3 reads TGTGCCAGCAGCTTTGTGGCAGCTTCACCCCTCCACTTT. Its translation is CASSFVAASPLHF.

Worth noting for this clonotype: A read error is possible here, since a much larger clone lies one base away. The rearrangement joins TRBV4-3 to TRBJ1-4, with D perhaps TRBD1 (6 bases). This CDR3 is built from 16 residues. V lost 4 bases, J lost 7 bases, and 19 bases lay in between. CDR1 LGHNA and CDR2 YSLEER come from the germline V gene. CDR3 in DNA: TGCGCCAGCAGCCCCGGGACAAGGGGACGGTCTGAAAAACTGTTTTTT. It encodes CASSPGTRGRSEKLFF.

As for this clonotype: An end of the junction differs from the germline gene, which may be a read error. The V call is TRBV12-3 or TRBV12-4, the J call TRBJ2-1; D is unclear. This CDR3 is 11 amino acids long. The CDR3 DNA reads TGTGCCAGCACTTTTTCCAATGAGCGGTTCTTC. Translation gives CASTFSNERFF.